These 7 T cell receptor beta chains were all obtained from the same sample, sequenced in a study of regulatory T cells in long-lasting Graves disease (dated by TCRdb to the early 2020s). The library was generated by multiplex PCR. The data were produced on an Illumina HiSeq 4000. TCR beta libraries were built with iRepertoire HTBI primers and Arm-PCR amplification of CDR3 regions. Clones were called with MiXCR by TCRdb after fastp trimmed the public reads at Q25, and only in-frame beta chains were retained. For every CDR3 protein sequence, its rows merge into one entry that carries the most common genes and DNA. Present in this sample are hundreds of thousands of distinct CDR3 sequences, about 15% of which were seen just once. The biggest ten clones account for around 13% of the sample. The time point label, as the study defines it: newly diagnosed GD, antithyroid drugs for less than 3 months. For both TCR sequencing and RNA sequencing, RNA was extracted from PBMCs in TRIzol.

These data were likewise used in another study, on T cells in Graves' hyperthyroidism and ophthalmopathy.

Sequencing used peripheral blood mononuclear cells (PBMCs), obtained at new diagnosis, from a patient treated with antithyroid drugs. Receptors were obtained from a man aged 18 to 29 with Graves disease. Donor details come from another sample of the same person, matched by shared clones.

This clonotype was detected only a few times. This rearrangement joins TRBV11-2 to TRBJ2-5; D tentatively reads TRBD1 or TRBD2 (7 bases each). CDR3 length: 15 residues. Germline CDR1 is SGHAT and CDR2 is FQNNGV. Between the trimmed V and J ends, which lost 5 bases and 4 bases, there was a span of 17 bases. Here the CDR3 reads CASSVAGGGGETQYF. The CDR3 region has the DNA TGTGCCAGCAGCGTAGCAGGGGGGGGTGGAGAGACCCAGTACTTC. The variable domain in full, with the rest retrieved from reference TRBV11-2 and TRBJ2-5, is EAGVAQSPRYKIIEKRQSVAFWCNPISGHATLYWYQQILGQGPKLLIQFQNNGVVDDSQLPKDRFSAERLKGVDSTLKIQPAKLEDSAVYLCASSVAGGGGETQYFGPGTRLLVL.

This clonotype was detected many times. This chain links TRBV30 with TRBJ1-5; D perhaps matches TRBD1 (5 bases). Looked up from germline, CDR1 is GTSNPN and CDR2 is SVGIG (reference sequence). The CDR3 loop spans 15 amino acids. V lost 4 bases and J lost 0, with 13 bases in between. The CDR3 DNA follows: TGTGCCTGGACCAGGGACGGTTATAGCAATCAGCCCCAGCATTTT. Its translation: CAWTRDGYSNQPQHF.

The CDR3 nucleotides read TGTGCCAGCAGCCGTGACAGGGGGTTTGGAAACACCATATATTTT. It is translated as CASSRDRGFGNTIYF. The J gene is TRBJ1-3, the V gene TRBV6-2 or TRBV6-3, with 9 bases matching TRBD1. Germline CDR1 and CDR2: MNHEY and SVGEGT. Unmatched junction bases numbered 6, after V lost 6 bases and J lost 3 bases. This CDR3 comprises 15 residues.

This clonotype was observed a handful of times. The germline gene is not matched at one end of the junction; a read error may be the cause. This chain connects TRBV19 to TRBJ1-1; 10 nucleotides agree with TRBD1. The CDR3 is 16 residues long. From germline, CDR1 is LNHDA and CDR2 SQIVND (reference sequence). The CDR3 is CTSSIGTGARGTEAFF. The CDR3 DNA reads TGTACCAGTAGTATAGGGACAGGGGCGAGGGGCACTGAAGCTTTCTTT.

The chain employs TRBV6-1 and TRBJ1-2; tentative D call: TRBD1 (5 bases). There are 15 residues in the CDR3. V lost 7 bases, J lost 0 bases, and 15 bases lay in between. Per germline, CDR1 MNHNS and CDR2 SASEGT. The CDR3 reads CASTLRQGPNYGYTF. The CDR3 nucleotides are TGTGCCAGCACTCTCCGCCAGGGACCTAACTATGGCTACACCTTC.

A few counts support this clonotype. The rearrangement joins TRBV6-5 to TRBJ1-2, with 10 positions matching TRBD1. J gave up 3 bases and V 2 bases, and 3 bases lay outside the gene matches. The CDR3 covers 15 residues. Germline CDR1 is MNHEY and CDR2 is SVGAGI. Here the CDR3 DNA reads TGTGCCAGCAGTTACCCGACAGGGGGCGACTATGGCTACACCTTC. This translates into CASSYPTGGDYGYTF.

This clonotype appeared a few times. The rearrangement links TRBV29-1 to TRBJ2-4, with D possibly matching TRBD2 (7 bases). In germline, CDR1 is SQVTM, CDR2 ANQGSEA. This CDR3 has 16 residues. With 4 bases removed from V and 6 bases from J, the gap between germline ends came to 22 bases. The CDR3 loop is CSVGGGRGSTSNIQYF. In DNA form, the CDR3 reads TGCAGCGTTGGGGGGGGCAGGGGTTCGACCTCAAACATTCAGTACTTC.